The 4 T cell receptor beta chains given below trace back to one sample, sequenced in a study of cytomegalovirus exposure and HLA in healthy donors. The study ran its PCR with 60 Vbeta and 13 Jbeta primers. Only in-frame clones appear in the TCRdb table, and some are missing; sequencing was by immunoSEQ multiplex PCR. The top ten hold about 2.5% of the sample, which has about 120,000 clones, 70% to 80% seen once. The sample comprised PBMCs. Every receptor here comes from a female donor in good health and CMV-seronegative.

V usage is TRBV7-2 and J usage is TRBJ1-1; the D is unclear. Trimming took 5 bases from V and 11 from J, leaving 18 bases between them. CDR1 is SGHTA and CDR2 is FQGNSA in the germline V gene. This CDR3 is 13 amino acids long. CDR3 in DNA: TGTGCCAGCAGCGACTACGTAGGGAGGATGGCTTTCTTT. This translates into CASSDYVGRMAFF.

The chain recombines TRBV6-5 with TRBJ2-3, with TRBD2 identical over 9 bases. Germline values: CDR1 MNHEY, CDR2 SVGAGI. V lost 6 bases to trimming and J lost 2 bases; unmatched junction nucleotides: 6. The CDR3 is 15 residues long. The CDR3 bases are TGTGCCAGCAGCCTCTCTAGCGGGGTCACAGATACGCAGTATTTT. Its protein is CASSLSSGVTDTQYF.

V is TRBV30 and J is TRBJ2-1; a weak D match, TRBD2 (7 bases). CDR1 is GTSNPN, CDR2 SVGIG, per germline (reference sequence). Trimming pared 0 bases from V and 8 bases from J, leaving 17 bases between. This CDR3 spans 15 amino acids. The CDR3 reads CAWSVGWGGGDEQFF. In nucleotides, the CDR3 is TGTGCCTGGAGTGTAGGTTGGGGGGGCGGGGATGAGCAGTTCTTC.

CDR3 residues: CASSTTSGTEAFF. The CDR3 nucleotides read TGTGCCAGCAGCACTACCTCGGGTACTGAAGCTTTCTTT. The V call is TRBV7-9, the J call TRBJ1-1; no clear D gene. The ends were cut back, 5 bases at V and 5 bases at J, with 12 bases in the middle. The CDR3 is made up of 13 amino acids. CDR1 SEHNR and CDR2 FQNEAQ come from the germline V gene (reference sequence).